This paragraph covers one T cell receptor beta chain sequence. Its cognate antigen has yet to be identified. It has no much larger one-base neighbor in the sample; base qualities were not kept. From the cysteine up to the phenylalanine, the CDR3 has a length of 14 residues. The kept DNA is CDR3 alone, 42 bases in frame from the first base. Cut back by 0 bases and 5 bases, the V and J ends lie 12 bases apart. The CDR1 and CDR2 encoded by the germline V gene are SGHRS and YFSETQ. All of the isolated RNA was reverse transcribed with the High Capacity cDNA Reverse Transcription Kit, so expressed TCRB transcripts were sequenced. Deep immunoSEQ sequencing was performed on naive, central memory and regulatory T cell samples, with an average of roughly 3.3 million total reads per sample. After sorted cells were lysed in RLT buffer, RNA was extracted with DNase-treated RNeasy Micro or Mini kits, with the choice depending on cell number. To prevent cross-contamination, every cell subset was processed on its own, while patient and healthy donor samples were processed together. The immunoSEQ multiplex PCR was used to amplify TCRB sequences from cDNA, generating 87-bp fragments that spanned the CDR3 region. Amplicons were sequenced on the Illumina HiSeq platform. The source study handled its data this way. Synthetic template baselines were used to correct PCR bias computationally, reads within Hamming distance 2 were collapsed together, and singletons that could not be merged were discarded. Reads were aligned against IMGT to assign V, D and J genes, CDR3 length and insertions or deletions at six rearrangement sites. Within each subset, clonotype counts were normalized to sorted cell number, and only after that were true diversity and Gini coefficients computed with the tcR R package. The overlap coefficient, calculated on TCRB nucleotide sequences, was used to measure repertoire sharing. As a proxy for the pre-selection repertoire, out-of-frame TCRB sequences from naive cells were analyzed. Imported from immuneACCESS, the table was reduced by TCRdb to in-frame sequences with V and J called. These copies leave out some clones; in studies compared against another copy, an unresolved V gene accounts for under half, and the cause of the remainder is not known. That table furnishes V, J and clone size, whereas the DNA furnished D and trimming. This sample has 350,000 to 400,000 clones in its table, and about 16% of those were observed once. Clones ranked in the top ten supply 0.019% of the sample.

Each donor gave one peripheral blood draw, approximately 110 mL on average, collected into heparinised tubes. Naive, central memory, regulatory and stem cell-like memory CD4+ T cells were sorted on a BD FACSAria II using a panel including CD45RO, CCR7, CD25, CD127, CD95 and CD27. Every sorted population had a purity above 98%. PBMCs were separated immediately by Lymphoprep density gradient centrifugation and were stained directly, without being cultured. So that batch effects would be minimized, each experiment stained and sorted samples in pairs, pairing one healthy donor with one patient. The data belong to a study of beta chain features in type 1 diabetes (dated by TCRdb to between 2018 and 2020). General notes on the study: Mean age, gender distribution, total cell number and subset yield did not differ between patients and healthy donors. In the study, recently diagnosed type 1 diabetes patients and matched healthy donors were compared on the TCRB repertoires of their sorted circulating CD4+ T cell subsets. A total of 85 million to 110 million sorted cells were examined across all samples, and RNA yield correlated strongly with the number of cells per subset. Naive and central memory subsets were obtained from all 30 or so donors, but regulatory and stem cell-like memory subsets were isolated from only 8 patients and roughly 8 healthy donors.

Overall results and qualifications from the work: A moderate but significant shortening of TCRB CDR3 length was observed in type 1 diabetes patients in all four CD4+ subsets. Patients with type 1 diabetes made fewer insertions and deleted more nucleotides at VDJ recombination sites, implying thymic rearrangement abnormalities. Because cDNA was sequenced instead of genomic DNA, activated cells with high expression could be over-represented, although the groups did not differ in activation or CD3 levels. HLA sub-analyses involved small numbers of individuals, so any influence of HLA type on TCRB rearrangement remained unresolved. Naive, central memory and regulatory TCRB repertoires appeared more similar among patients than among healthy donors. Shorter templates might be favored by PCR, yet because patient and control samples were amplified and corrected together, any such skew would affect both groups equally.

The sequence derives from a woman aged 18 to 35 in good health. The sequenced material came from naive CD4+ T cells from blood. The meaning of the sample's cell subset or site label: true naive CD4+ T cells. The chain is encoded by TRBV5-1 joined to TRBJ2-7; the D gene assignment is ambiguous. The CDR3 is CASSLGLDLDEQYF. DNA sequence: TGCGCCAGCAGCTTGGGACTTGACCTTGACGAGCAGTACTTC.